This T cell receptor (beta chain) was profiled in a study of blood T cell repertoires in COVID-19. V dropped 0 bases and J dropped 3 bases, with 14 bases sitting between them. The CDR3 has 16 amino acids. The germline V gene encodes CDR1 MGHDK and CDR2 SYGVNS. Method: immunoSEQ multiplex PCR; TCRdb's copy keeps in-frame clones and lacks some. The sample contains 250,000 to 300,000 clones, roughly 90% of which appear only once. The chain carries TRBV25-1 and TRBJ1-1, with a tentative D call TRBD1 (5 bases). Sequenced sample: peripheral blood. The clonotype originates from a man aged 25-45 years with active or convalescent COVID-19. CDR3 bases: TGTGCCAGCAGTGAATATCGGTCAGGGAAGGACACTGAAGCTTTCTTT. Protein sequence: CASSEYRSGKDTEAFF.